The rows below give T cell receptor beta chains drawn from one sample of a study of CD8+ T cells in alopecia areata. Method: immunoSEQ multiplex PCR; TCRdb's copy keeps in-frame clones and lacks some. The top ten hold approximately 17% of the sample, which has under 85,000 clones, roughly half seen once. The sequencing used CD8+ T cells sorted from blood, collected at week 0. These receptors originate from a human donor with alopecia areata. CDR3s include the opening cysteine and the closing phenylalanine or tryptophan. Clone size is given for some rows only: seen once, a few or many times, or a class if the clone is expanded.

>TRBV30|TRBJ2-1|-
CAWSPGGYNEQFF
>TRBV5-8|TRBJ1-5|-
CASSSGTGFDQPQHF
>TRBV6-5|TRBJ2-5|-
CASSTGQQETQYF
>TRBV9|TRBJ1-2|-
CASSDGNYGYTF
>TRBV2|TRBJ1-1|-
CASRPSPLQGLNTEAFF
>TRBV30|TRBJ2-1|few
CAWIGAGNYNEQFF
>TRBV29-1|TRBJ1-2|-
CSVEDFLRGRAYGYTF
>TRBV29-1|TRBJ1-2|-
CSATGTNYGYTF
>TRBV4-3|TRBJ1-2|many
CASSQDPRGIYGYTF
>TRBV7-9|TRBJ1-1|few
CASSRVDTEAFF
>TRBV4-1|TRBJ2-1|few
CASSQVLAMYNEQFF
>TRBV4-1|TRBJ2-7|few
CASSQDQEERSYEQYF
>TRBV11-2|TRBJ2-7|few
CASSLAGVYEQYF
>TRBV7-8|TRBJ2-7|once
CASSLDTVTARRTFEQYF
>TRBV6-6|TRBJ2-6|-
CAIGDKGPGANVLTF
>TRBV9|TRBJ1-2|few
CASSVETGDGYTF
>TRBV9|TRBJ2-7|-
CASSVRGALWDEQYF
>TRBV25-1|TRBJ2-2|-
CASSEAPGELFF
>TRBV4-1|TRBJ1-1|-
CASSQVNTEAFF
>TRBV4-1|TRBJ2-1|-
CASSPGLADNEQFF
>TRBV7-2|TRBJ2-7|-
CASSSTSGRAYAYEQYF
>TRBV14|TRBJ2-7|-
CASSQGGLASRSEQYF
>TRBV2|TRBJ2-1|-
CASRAGGEQFF
>TRBV14|TRBJ1-1|few
CASSPRGLGETEAFF
>TRBV9|TRBJ2-5|-
CASSGPQETQYF
>TRBV20-1|TRBJ2-1|few
CGSDSYNEQFF
>TRBV28|TRBJ2-3|few
CASSGPVTDTQYF
>TRBV28|TRBJ2-7|-
CASSRPLGHYEQYF
>TRBV30|TRBJ2-2|-
CAWSVNTGELFF
>TRBV19|TRBJ1-1|-
CASRSPGQEAFF
>TRBV29-1|TRBJ2-1|-
CSVGTSANNEQFF
>TRBV2|TRBJ2-2|-
CASSPWDSGTGELFF
>TRBV6-1|TRBJ1-1|-
CAIKTGLNTEAFF
>TRBV19|TRBJ2-6|many
CASTPTGGSGANVLTF
>TRBV30|TRBJ2-7|-
CAWSHDRNEQYF
>TRBV11-3|TRBJ2-7|-
CASSLEPSSEQYF
>TRBV5-1|TRBJ2-5|-
CASSGHLYQETQYF
>TRBV20-1|TRBJ1-1|once
CSAPSISEAFF
>TRBV15|TRBJ2-4|-
CATSRDYRHGDTNIQYF
>TRBV6-5|TRBJ2-5|-
CASISGRARGTQYF
>TRBV2|TRBJ1-5|-
CASSTRDRAFNQPQHF
>TRBV29-1|TRBJ1-1|-
CSVVAGTEAFF
>TRBV7-6|TRBJ2-7|-
CASSPLTGVASSVYF
>TRBV29-1|TRBJ2-3|-
CSVEQGGWDTQYF
>TRBV4-1|TRBJ2-5|-
CASSQEDLDRETQYF
>TRBV7-2|TRBJ2-7|-
CASSEREGLAYEQYF
>TRBV28|TRBJ2-2|few
CASSDGELFF
>TRBV28|TRBJ1-1|many
CASSLGTMNTEAFF
>TRBV29-1|TRBJ2-4|-
CSVEVDGGLGYF
>TRBV14|TRBJ2-7|-
CASSQQGLAVIYEQYF
>TRBV6-5|TRBJ2-5|-
CASSYSRGGQWETQYF